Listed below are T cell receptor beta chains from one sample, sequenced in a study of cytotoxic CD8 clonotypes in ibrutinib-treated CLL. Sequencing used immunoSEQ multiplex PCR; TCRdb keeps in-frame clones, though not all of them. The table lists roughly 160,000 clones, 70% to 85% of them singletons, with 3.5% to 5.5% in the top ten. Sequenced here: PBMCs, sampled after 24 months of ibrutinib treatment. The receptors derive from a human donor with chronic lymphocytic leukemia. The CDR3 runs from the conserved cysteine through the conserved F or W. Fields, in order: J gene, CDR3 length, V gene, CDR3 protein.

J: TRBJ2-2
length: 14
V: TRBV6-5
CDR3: CASSFSGYTGELFF

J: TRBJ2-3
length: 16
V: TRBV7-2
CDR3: CASSLQGLAVTDTQYF

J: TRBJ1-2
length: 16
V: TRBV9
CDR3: CASSVHGTVGDYGYTF

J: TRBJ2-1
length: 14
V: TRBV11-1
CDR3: CASSNGTLTRVQFF

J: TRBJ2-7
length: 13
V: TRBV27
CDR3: CASSSRRTYEQYF

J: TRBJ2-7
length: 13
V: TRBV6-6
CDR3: CASTDTISYEQYF

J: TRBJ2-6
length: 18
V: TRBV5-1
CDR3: CASSLARTVNSGANVLTF

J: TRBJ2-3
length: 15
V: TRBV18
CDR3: CASSAAGTSGYTQYF

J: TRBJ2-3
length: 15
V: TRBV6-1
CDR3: CASRSDRGHKDTQYF

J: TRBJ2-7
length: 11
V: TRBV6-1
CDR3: CASHTQWEQYF

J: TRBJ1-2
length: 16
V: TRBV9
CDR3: CASSVEGTGRNYGYTF

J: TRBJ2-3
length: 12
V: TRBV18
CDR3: CASSRRTDTQYF

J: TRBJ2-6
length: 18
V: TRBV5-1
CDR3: CASSLGSVTNSGANVLTF

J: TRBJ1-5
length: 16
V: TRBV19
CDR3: CASSTRQGYGDQPQHF

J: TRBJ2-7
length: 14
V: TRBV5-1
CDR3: CASSSTAASYEQYF

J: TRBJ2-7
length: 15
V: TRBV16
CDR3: CASSQSGTGYYEQYF

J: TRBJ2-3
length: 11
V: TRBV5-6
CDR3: CASSFEDTQYF

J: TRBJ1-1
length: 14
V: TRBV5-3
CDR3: CARSSTGEPPEAFF

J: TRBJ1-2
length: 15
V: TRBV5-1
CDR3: CASSLVGTGGRGYTF

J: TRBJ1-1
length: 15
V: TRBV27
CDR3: CASSLSPAGGTEAFF

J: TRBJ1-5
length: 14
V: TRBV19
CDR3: CASSIHFGGQPQHF

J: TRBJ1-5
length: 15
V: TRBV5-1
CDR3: CASSLEGTKNQPQHF

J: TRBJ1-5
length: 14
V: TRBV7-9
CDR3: CASSPGGPPRPQHF

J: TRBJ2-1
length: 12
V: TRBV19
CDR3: CASSIWGSEQFF

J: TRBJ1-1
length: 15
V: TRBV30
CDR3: CAWSVIRQGKVEAFF

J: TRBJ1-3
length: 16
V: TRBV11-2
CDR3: CASSLEIGGGGNTIYF

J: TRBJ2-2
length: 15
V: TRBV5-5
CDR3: CASSLSTGNTGELFF

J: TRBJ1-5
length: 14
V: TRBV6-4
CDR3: CASSDPPDNQPQHF

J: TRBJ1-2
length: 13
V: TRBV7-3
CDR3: CASSLPGTNGYTF

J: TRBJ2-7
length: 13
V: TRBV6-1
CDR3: CASSEEVRREQYF

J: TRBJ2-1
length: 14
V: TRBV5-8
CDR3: CASSLLRAYNEQFF

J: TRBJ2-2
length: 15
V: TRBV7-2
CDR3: CASSLLAGAAGELFF

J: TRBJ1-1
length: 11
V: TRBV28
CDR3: CASSRGVEAFF

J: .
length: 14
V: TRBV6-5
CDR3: CASRSLTGSYEQYF

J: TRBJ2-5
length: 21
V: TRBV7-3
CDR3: CASSPDPTGRRTSGRGETQYF

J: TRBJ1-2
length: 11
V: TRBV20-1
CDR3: CSASRDYGYTF

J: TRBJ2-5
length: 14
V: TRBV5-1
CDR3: CASSLDTYQETQYF

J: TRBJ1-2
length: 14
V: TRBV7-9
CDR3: CASSLHGQTGGYTF

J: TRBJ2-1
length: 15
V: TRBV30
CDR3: CAWSLGDNSYNEQFF

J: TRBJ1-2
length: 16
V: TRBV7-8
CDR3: CASSLTGQGIFYGYTF

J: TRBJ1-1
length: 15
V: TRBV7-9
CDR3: CASSVRGGLNTEAFF

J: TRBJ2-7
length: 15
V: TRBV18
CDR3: CASSPSRTGTYEQYF

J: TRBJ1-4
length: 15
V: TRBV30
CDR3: CAWSVSGKSNEKLFF